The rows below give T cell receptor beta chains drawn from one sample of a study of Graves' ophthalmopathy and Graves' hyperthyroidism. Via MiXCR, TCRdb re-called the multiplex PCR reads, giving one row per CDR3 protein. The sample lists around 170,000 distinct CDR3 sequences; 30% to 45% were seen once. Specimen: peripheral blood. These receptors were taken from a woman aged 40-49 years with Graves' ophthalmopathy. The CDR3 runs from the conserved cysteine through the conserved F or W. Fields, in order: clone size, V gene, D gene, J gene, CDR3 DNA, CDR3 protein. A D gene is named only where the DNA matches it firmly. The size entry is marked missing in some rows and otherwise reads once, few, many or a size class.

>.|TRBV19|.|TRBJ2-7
TGTACGGACGTCGGATCCTACGAGCAGTACTTC
CTDVGSYEQYF
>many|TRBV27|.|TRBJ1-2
TGTGCCAGCAGTCCACTTTCCGGGGCGAACTATGGCTACACCTTC
CASSPLSGANYGYTF
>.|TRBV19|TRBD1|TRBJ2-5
TGTGCCAGTAGTATCGGACAGGGGGCCGAGACCCAGTACTTC
CASSIGQGAETQYF
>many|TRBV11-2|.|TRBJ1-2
TGTGCCAGCACCCCAGGTTGGGCACTCAGTGGCTACACCTTC
CASTPGWALSGYTF
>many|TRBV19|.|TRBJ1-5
TGTGCCAGTAGTATAGGGTTTCCCCGGGGGACCCAGCATTTT
CASSIGFPRGTQHF
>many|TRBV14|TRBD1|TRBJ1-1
TGTGCCAGCAGACGGGACAGCATGAACACTGAAGCTTTCTTT
CASRRDSMNTEAFF
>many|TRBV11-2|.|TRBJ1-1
TGTGCCAGCACCTTGACCAACACTGAAGCTTTCTTT
CASTLTNTEAFF
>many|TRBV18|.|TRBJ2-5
TGTGCCAGCTCCTGGGTAGCCCAAGAGACCCAGTACTTC
CASSWVAQETQYF
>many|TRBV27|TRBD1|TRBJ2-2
TGTGCCAGCAGTGAGGACAGGATGGGCACCGGGGAGCTGTTTTTT
CASSEDRMGTGELFF
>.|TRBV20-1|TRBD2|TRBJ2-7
TGCAGTGCTAGAGGGACTAGCGGGAGGTCTAACTACGAGCAGTACTTC
CSARGTSGRSNYEQYF
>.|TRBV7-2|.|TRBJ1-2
TGTGCCAGCAGTCTACAGGGCTCGGGAGGCTACACCTTC
CASSLQGSGGYTF
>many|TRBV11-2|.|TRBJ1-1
TGTGCCAGCAGCCATGACAGGCCTATGAACACTGAAGCTTTCTTT
CASSHDRPMNTEAFF
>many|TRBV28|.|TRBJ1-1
TGTGCCAGCACCGGACACGGGGCGACTGAAGCTTTCTTT
CASTGHGATEAFF
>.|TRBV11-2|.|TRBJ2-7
TGTGCCAGCAGCCTTCGTGCACGCGACGAGCAGTACTTC
CASSLRARDEQYF
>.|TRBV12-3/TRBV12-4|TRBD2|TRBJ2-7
TGTGCCAGCAGCCAAGGACTAGCCGCCTACGAGCAGTACTTC
CASSQGLAAYEQYF
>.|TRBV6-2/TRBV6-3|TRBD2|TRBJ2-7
TGTGCCAGCAGTGGTAGCGGGAGAGGATGGTACGAGCAGTACTTC
CASSGSGRGWYEQYF
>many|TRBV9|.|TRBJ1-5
TGTGCCAGCAGCGGGACAGCAGTACCCAATCAGCCCCAGCATTTT
CASSGTAVPNQPQHF